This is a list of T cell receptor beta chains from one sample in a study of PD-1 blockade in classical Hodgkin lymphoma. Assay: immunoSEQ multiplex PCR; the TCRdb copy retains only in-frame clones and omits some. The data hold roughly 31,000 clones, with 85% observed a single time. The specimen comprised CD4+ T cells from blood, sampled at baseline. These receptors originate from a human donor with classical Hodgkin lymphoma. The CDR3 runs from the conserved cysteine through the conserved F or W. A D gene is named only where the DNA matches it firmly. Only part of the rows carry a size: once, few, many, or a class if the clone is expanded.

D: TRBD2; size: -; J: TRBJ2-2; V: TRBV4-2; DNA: TGTGCCAGCAGCCAAACCGGGACTAGCGGACGGAAAGGAGAGCTGTTTTTT; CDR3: CASSQTGTSGRKGELFF
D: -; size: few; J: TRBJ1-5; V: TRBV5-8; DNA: TGTGCCAGCAGCTTGGAACTAGGGCGGATTCTCCCCAGCAATCAGCCCCAGCATTTT; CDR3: CASSLELGRILPSNQPQHF
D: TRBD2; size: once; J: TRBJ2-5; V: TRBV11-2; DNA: TGTGCCAGCAGCCGGGGACTAGGAGAGACCCAGTACTTC; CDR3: CASSRGLGETQYF
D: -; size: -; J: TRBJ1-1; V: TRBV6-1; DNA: TGTGCCAGCACGGTTGGGGGAAACACTGAAGCTTTCTTT; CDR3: CASTVGGNTEAFF
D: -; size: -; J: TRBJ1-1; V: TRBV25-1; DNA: TGTGCCAGCACTCAGGGACACCTGAACACTGAAGCTTTCTTT; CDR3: CASTQGHLNTEAFF
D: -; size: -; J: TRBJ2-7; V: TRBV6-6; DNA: TGTGCCAGCAGTTTCCCCGGGACAAACTACGAGCAGTACTTC; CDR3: CASSFPGTNYEQYF
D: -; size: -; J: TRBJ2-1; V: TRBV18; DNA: TGTGCCAGCTCACCGGTGCGACAGAGAGGGGGTAACATCAATGAGCAGTTCTTC; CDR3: CASSPVRQRGGNINEQFF
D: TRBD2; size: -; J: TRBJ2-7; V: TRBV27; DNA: TGTGCCAGCAGTCCCCGACGGGCGGGAGGCGAGCAGTACTTC; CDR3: CASSPRRAGGEQYF
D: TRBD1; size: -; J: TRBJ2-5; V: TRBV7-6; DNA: TGTGCCAGCAGCCCACGGGACAGGGGGCGAGAGACCCAGTACTTC; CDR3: CASSPRDRGRETQYF
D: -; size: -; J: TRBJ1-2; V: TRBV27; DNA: TGTGCCAGCAAAGCCCTCGGGGGTAAGGGGTTCTATGGCTACACCTTC; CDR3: CASKALGGKGFYGYTF
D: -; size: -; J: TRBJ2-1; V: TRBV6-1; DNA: TGTGCCAGCAGTGAAGCCCCGCACGAGCAGTTCTTC; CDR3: CASSEAPHEQFF
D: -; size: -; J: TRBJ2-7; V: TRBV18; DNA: TGTGCCAGCTCACCGGTTGGAGGGCCTAAGTCCTACGAGCAGTACTTC; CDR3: CASSPVGGPKSYEQYF
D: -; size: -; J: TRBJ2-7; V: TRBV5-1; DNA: TGCGCCAGCAGCTTGGCCGCGAGCTCCTACGAGCAGTACTTC; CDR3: CASSLAASSYEQYF
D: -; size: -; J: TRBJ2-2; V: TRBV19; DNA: TGTGCCAGTACCCCGTGGGGGGCGCCCGGGGAGCTGTTTTTT; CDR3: CASTPWGAPGELFF
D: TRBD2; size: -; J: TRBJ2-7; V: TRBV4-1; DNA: TGCGCCAGCAGCCAAGCACTAGCGGAGTATTACGAGCAGTACTTC; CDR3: CASSQALAEYYEQYF
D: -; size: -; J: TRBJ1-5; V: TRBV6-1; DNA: TGTGCCAGCAGTGAAACCGACAATCAGCCCCAGCATTTT; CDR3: CASSETDNQPQHF
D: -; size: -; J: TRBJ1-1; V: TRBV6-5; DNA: TGTGCCAGCAGTTACTCTGGGACAACCTCCGAAGCTTTCTTT; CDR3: CASSYSGTTSEAFF
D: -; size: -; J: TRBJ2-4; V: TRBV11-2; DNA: TGTGCCAGCAGCTTAGAACAGGCGGCGCCGCTGGCCAAAAACATTCAGTACTTC; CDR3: CASSLEQAAPLAKNIQYF
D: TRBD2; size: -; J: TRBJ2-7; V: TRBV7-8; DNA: TGTGCCAGCAGCTTGCATCCGGGACTAGCGGGGAGGAATGAGCAGTACTTC; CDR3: CASSLHPGLAGRNEQYF
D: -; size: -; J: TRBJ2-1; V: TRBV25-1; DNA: TGTGCCAGCAGTGAATTAAGGTCAGGAATCCAGACCTACAATGAGCAGTTCTTC; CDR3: CASSELRSGIQTYNEQFF
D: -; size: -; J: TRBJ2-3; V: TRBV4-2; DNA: TGTGCCAGCAGCCAAGGGGGGCCGCGCACAGATACGCAGTATTTT; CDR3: CASSQGGPRTDTQYF
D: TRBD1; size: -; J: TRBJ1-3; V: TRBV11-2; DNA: TGTGCCAGCAGCTTAGTGGTTGGACAGGGTGGCCACACCATATATTTT; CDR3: CASSLVVGQGGHTIYF
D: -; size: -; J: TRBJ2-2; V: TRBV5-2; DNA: TGTGCCAGCAGCCCGAACACCGGGGAGCTGTTTTTT; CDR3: CASSPNTGELFF
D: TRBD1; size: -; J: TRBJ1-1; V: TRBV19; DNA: TGTGCCAGTAGTAGGGGACAGGGTTTAGGGACTGAAGCTTTCTTT; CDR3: CASSRGQGLGTEAFF
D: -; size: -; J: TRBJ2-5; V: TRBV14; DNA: TGTGCCAGCAGCCAACGGGAGAGGGCCCAAGAGACCCAGTACTTC; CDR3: CASSQRERAQETQYF
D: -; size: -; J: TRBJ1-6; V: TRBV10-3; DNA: TGTGCCATCAGGACCGGGACACGGACTTCACCCCTCCACTTT; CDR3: CAIRTGTRTSPLHF
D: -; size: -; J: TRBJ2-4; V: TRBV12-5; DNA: TGTGCTAGTGCACCGGGACGAGGGAACATTCAGTACTTC; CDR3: CASAPGRGNIQYF
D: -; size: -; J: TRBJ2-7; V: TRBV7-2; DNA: TGTGCCAGCAGCAAAGCCCGGGACTCCTCGAGCTCCTACGAGCAGTACTTC; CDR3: CASSKARDSSSSYEQYF